The subject of this entry is one TCR beta chain. These data belong to a study of T cell changes during pregnancy in multiple sclerosis. Some clones are missing from TCRdb's copy, which holds only in-frame ones; the method was immunoSEQ multiplex PCR. This table holds some 20,000 clones, less than 90% found once. The germline gives CDR1 LGHNA, CDR2 YNFKEQ. Trimming shortened V by 8 bases and J by 2 bases, and 18 bases separated the two germline ends. This CDR3 spans 15 amino acids. The sequence was obtained from a female donor in good health, enrolled as a control in a pregnancy study. Sequenced material: CD8+ T cells from peripheral blood mononuclear cells, taken in the third trimester of pregnancy. The chain is built from TRBV4-2 and TRBJ1-2, with D possibly TRBD1 on 6 matching bases. DNA of the CDR3: TGTGCCAGCGGGACCCTTGGACAGCTAAACTATGGCTACACCTTC. Translated, it gives CASGTLGQLNYGYTF.